The 25 T cell receptor beta chains reported below all come from one sample, sequenced in a study of control samples from healthy donors and cancer patients (dated by TCRdb to the early 2020s). Libraries were made using the immunoSEQ multiplex PCR assay. Here the immuneACCESS table is served through TCRdb, limited to in-frame sequences with V and J called. Missing clones are a known gap in these copies; in checked studies unresolved V genes cover under half, and the rest lacks a known reason. This sample is represented by about 130,000 clones; 92% of them were singletons. Together, the top ten hold 0.58% of the sample. What was sequenced was PBMCs. The receptor source for this set is a man older than 75 with head and neck cancer.

CDR3 nucleotide sequence: TGTGCCAGCAGCCCTGGGGGACAGCAGAACACTGAAGCTTTCTTT. Protein: CASSPGGQQNTEAFF. The J gene is TRBJ1-1, the V gene TRBV5-4; 7 nucleotides match TRBD1. Germline CDR1 reads SGHNT; CDR2 reads YYREEE (reference sequence). The V and J ends lost 4 bases and 1 base, in that order; junction bases with no gene match: 7. The CDR3 runs 15 residues.

As to this clone: A junction boundary mismatches the germline segment, possibly from a read error. The chain uses TRBV7-6 and TRBJ2-1; D unresolved. This CDR3 region has 11 residues. Germline loops: CDR1 SGHVS, CDR2 FNYEAQ. In nucleotides, the CDR3 is TGTGCCAGCAGCTTGTATGATGAACAGTTCTTC. Amino acid sequence: CASSLYDEQFF.

The V gene is TRBV24-1, the J gene TRBJ2-1, with 8 bases aligning to TRBD1. The junction had 4 bases not matched to a gene; V was cut back by 2 bases and J by 5 bases. The CDR3 loop spans 15 amino acids. Germline V lookup: CDR1 KGHDR, CDR2 SFDVKD. In DNA, the CDR3 is TGTGCCACCAGTGATTCGACAGGGGCCCACAATGAGCAGTTCTTC. Protein product: CATSDSTGAHNEQFF.

On this clone: Germline and junction disagree at one end, which may indicate a read error. The chain employs TRBV6-5 and TRBJ1-1; possibly TRBD1 for D (5 bases). The germline V gene encodes CDR1 MNHEY and CDR2 SVGAGI. The CDR3 is 13 residues long. CDR3 protein: CAGRRGKNTEAFF. As DNA, the CDR3 is TGTGCCGGCAGACGGGGGAAAAACACTGAAGCTTTCTTT.

Details on this clone: Other DNA variants within this sample encode the same CDR3. J is TRBJ2-7 and V is TRBV9, with 8 bases that match TRBD2. The germline V gene has CDR1 SGDLS and CDR2 YYNGEE. The CDR3 loop spans 16 amino acids. With V trimmed by 0 bases and J by 0 bases, 5 bases remained unmatched. The CDR3 DNA follows: TGTGCCAGCAGCGTAGGAGGCGGGGGGCCCTCCTACGAGCAGTACTTC. The encoded protein is CASSVGGGGPSYEQYF.

The chain couples TRBV6-6 to TRBJ1-5, with D perhaps TRBD1 (5 bases). This CDR3 has 15 amino acids. V dropped 2 bases and J dropped 6 bases, with 14 bases sitting between them. CDR1 is MNHNY and CDR2 is SVGAGI in the germline V gene (reference sequence). The CDR3 reads CASSYVAGPGQPQHF. In DNA form, the CDR3 reads TGTGCCAGCAGTTACGTGGCAGGGCCGGGTCAGCCCCAGCATTTT.

V usage is TRBV20-1 and J usage is TRBJ1-6; D possibly corresponds to TRBD1 (5 bases). Trimming cost V 3 bases and J 8 bases, with 17 bases left between them. The CDR3 runs to 15 residues. Germline V CDR1 and CDR2: DFQATT, SNEGSKA (reference sequence). The CDR3 here is CSASGTGPGDSPLHF. In nucleotides, the CDR3 is TGCAGTGCTAGTGGTACCGGGCCGGGGGATTCACCCCTCCACTTT.

This clone was recorded a few times. V gene TRBV15 combines with J gene TRBJ1-5, with D maybe TRBD1 (5 bases). Trimming removed 6 bases from V and 6 bases from J, with 12 bases in between. The V gene's germline CDR1 is LNHNV and CDR2 YYDKDF (reference sequence). The CDR3 is made up of 13 amino acids. CDR3 nucleotide sequence: TGTGCCACCAGACAAGGGGACCGTCAGCCCCAGCATTTT. Its protein is CATRQGDRQPQHF.

The chain links TRBV30 to TRBJ1-2, with TRBD1 identical over 7 bases. Germline trimming cut 5 bases from V and 8 bases from J; bases unmatched to any gene: 11. Germline V CDR1 and CDR2: GTSNPN, SVGIG (reference sequence). The CDR3 is made up of 13 amino acids. The CDR3, as DNA: TGTGCCTGGGTACAGGGGATGCGGGGCGGCTACACCTTC. Protein: CAWVQGMRGGYTF.

This clone was observed a few times. This rearrangement joins TRBV6-5 to TRBJ2-2; D unresolved. The CDR3 is 15 amino acids. Trimming cost V 6 bases and J 4 bases, with 15 bases left between them. In germline, CDR1 is MNHEY, CDR2 SVGAGI. As DNA, the CDR3 is TGTGCCAGCAGCCTTCTTAACCCGGGCACCGGGGAGCTGTTTTTT. Translation: CASSLLNPGTGELFF.

The chain employs TRBV9 and TRBJ2-1; 9 nucleotides agree with TRBD2. Germline assignment: CDR1 SGDLS and CDR2 YYNGEE. V shed 2 bases, J shed 7 bases, and the junction held 10 bases outside the gene matches. The CDR3 runs to 16 residues. The CDR3 loop reads CASSVSSGGQGNEQFF. For the CDR3, the DNA is TGTGCCAGCAGCGTGAGTAGCGGGGGTCAGGGGAATGAGCAGTTCTTC.

The gene calls are TRBV4-2 and TRBJ1-5, with a possible D match to TRBD1 (6 bases). Germline loops: CDR1 LGHNA, CDR2 YNFKEQ. The CDR3 is 17 residues long. V shed 0 bases and J shed 2 bases, with 14 bases lying between them. The CDR3 sequence: CASSQEGGGGGNQPQHF. The CDR3, as DNA: TGTGCCAGCAGCCAAGAAGGAGGGGGGGGAGGCAATCAGCCCCAGCATTTT.

V and J are TRBV7-8 and TRBJ2-1; D ambiguous. Germline V lookup: CDR1 SGHVS, CDR2 FQNEAQ. With 2 bases removed from V and 4 bases from J, the gap between germline ends came to 9 bases. There are 14 residues in the CDR3. The CDR3 nucleotides are TGTGCCAGCAGCTTAAGCCGGATGTACAATGAGCAGTTCTTC. It yields the protein CASSLSRMYNEQFF. Combining the CDR3 with reference TRBV7-8 and TRBJ2-1 gives the whole variable domain GAGVSQSPRYKVAKRGQDVALRCDPISGHVSLFWYQQALGQGPEFLTYFQNEAQLDKSGLPSDRFFAERPEGSVSTLKIQRTQQEDSAVYLCASSLSRMYNEQFFGPGTRLTVL.

This chain joins TRBV30 and TRBJ2-1; TRBD2 matches 10 bases. Trimming at V came to 5 bases and at J to 7 bases, leaving 14 bases not matched to a gene. The CDR3 contains 16 residues. CDR1 and CDR2 from the germline V gene are GTSNPN and SVGIG (reference sequence). As DNA, the CDR3 is TGTGCCTGGGCTCCCCCCGAGATTAGCGGGAGGAATGAGCAGTTCTTC. This sequence encodes CAWAPPEISGRNEQFF. Drawing the rest from reference TRBV30 and TRBJ2-1, the complete variable domain is SQTIHQWPATLVQPVGSPLSLECTVEGTSNPNLYWYRQAAGRGLQLLFYSVGIGQISSEVPQNLSASRPQDRQFILSSKKLLLSDSGFYLCAWAPPEISGRNEQFFGPGTRLTVL.

The rearrangement links TRBV19 to TRBJ1-1, with D uncertain. CDR1 is LNHDA and CDR2 is SQIVND in the germline V gene (reference sequence). V lost 6 bases and J 5 bases, leaving 10 bases between the germline ends. The CDR3 loop spans 12 amino acids. CDR3 nucleotide sequence: TGTGCCAGTAGCATCCCAGAGACTGAAGCTTTCTTT. This sequence encodes CASSIPETEAFF.

J is TRBJ2-2 and V is TRBV20-1; D may correspond to TRBD1 or TRBD2 (6 bases each). The V end lost 3 bases, the J end lost 10 bases, and 12 bases lay between the germline ends. The CDR3 contains 12 residues. Germline loops: CDR1 DFQATT, CDR2 SNEGSKA (reference sequence). DNA of the CDR3: TGCAGTGCTAGTAAGGGGGGTGAGGAGCTGTTTTTT. It is translated as CSASKGGEELFF.

J is TRBJ1-4 and V is TRBV9; D unclear. Trimming pared 3 bases from V and 0 bases from J, leaving 3 bases between. This CDR3 spans 13 amino acids. Germline V lookup: CDR1 SGDLS, CDR2 YYNGEE. CDR3 in amino acids: CASSAPTNEKLFF. In DNA, the CDR3 is TGTGCCAGCAGCGCGCCAACTAATGAAAAACTGTTTTTT.

The V and J genes are TRBV24-1 and TRBJ1-3; D uncertain. V was cut by 3 bases and J by 1 base, with 9 bases left in between. The germline CDR1 and CDR2 sequences are KGHDR and SFDVKD. The CDR3 has 15 residues. CDR3 in amino acids: CATSDPADSGNTIYF. In DNA, the CDR3 is TGTGCCACCAGTGATCCCGCAGATTCTGGAAACACCATATATTTT.

This clone was counted a single time. The V gene is TRBV27, the J gene TRBJ2-7; either TRBD1 or TRBD2 may supply D (6 bases each). The CDR3 is made up of 14 amino acids. CDR1 is MNHEY and CDR2 is SMNVEV in the germline V gene (reference sequence). Trimming took off 6 bases at V and 3 bases at J, with 15 bases between the two ends. CDR3 region: CASSLKGGNYEQYF. The CDR3 coding sequence is TGTGCCAGCAGCCTAAAGGGGGGAAACTACGAGCAGTACTTC.

This chain joins TRBV5-1 and TRBJ1-4, with a weak D call TRBD1 (5 bases). V lost 7 bases to trimming and J lost 3 bases, with 16 bases between them. This CDR3 region has 15 residues. Per germline, CDR1 SGHRS and CDR2 YFSETQ. CDR3 nucleotide sequence: TGCGCCAGCGCTTTACCGGGGACTTCTAATGAAAAACTGTTTTTT. It yields the protein CASALPGTSNEKLFF.

The rearrangement uses TRBV13 and TRBJ2-1; 9 bases match TRBD2. Germline V CDR1 and CDR2: PRHDT, FYEKMQ (reference sequence). This CDR3 is built from 15 residues. J gave up 2 bases and V 3 bases, and 2 bases lay outside the gene matches. The CDR3 DNA follows: TGTGCCAGCAGCTTTAGCGGGGGTGCCTACAATGAGCAGTTCTTC. This encodes CASSFSGGAYNEQFF.

The V call is TRBV12-5, the J call TRBJ2-7, with a tentative D call TRBD1 (5 bases). Trimming pared 2 bases from V and 3 bases from J, leaving 17 bases between. The CDR3 is 16 amino acids. The germline CDR1 and CDR2 sequences are LGHNT and FRNRAP. The CDR3 DNA is TGTGCTAGTGGTTTGTGTCTGGTAGGGGTAATCTACGAGCAGTACTTC. This encodes CASGLCLVGVIYEQYF.

This chain joins TRBV7-9 and TRBJ2-1, with unresolved D. Trimming stripped 1 base from V and 8 bases from J, with 9 bases between. The CDR3 runs to 13 residues. Germline assignment: CDR1 SEHNR and CDR2 FQNEAQ (reference sequence). The CDR3 loop is CASSLGVGYEQFF. Here the CDR3 DNA reads TGTGCCAGCAGCTTAGGAGTTGGGTATGAGCAGTTCTTC.

The J gene is TRBJ2-3, the V gene TRBV5-1; 7 bases line up with TRBD1. Trimming cost V 5 bases and J 0 bases; bases outside gene matches: 3. Germline-derived CDR1 and CDR2 are SGHRS and YFSETQ. The length of the CDR3 is 14 residues. The DNA of the CDR3 is TGCGCCAGCAGGGGACAGATAAGCACAGATACGCAGTATTTT. This translates into CASRGQISTDTQYF.

J is TRBJ2-7 and V is TRBV7-6; D remains ambiguous. V was shortened by 1 base and J by 2 bases, with 12 bases between the two germline ends. This CDR3 has 15 amino acids. Germline V gives CDR1 SGHVS, CDR2 FNYEAQ. The CDR3 reads CASSLGAVGTYEQYF. CDR3 nucleotides: TGTGCCAGCAGCTTAGGGGCGGTTGGAACCTACGAGCAGTACTTC.